The T cell receptor beta chain under discussion was sequenced for a study of tumor-infiltrating lymphocytes in primary liver carcinoma (dated 2017 in TCRdb). For the study in its entirety: Roughly five patients with histopathologically diagnosed primary liver carcinoma underwent surgical resection in China between late 2015 and 2016. The five patients, three men and two women aged 30 to 69 years, had hepatocellular carcinoma (four) or combined HCC and intrahepatic cholangiocarcinoma (one). The tumors of the five patients were staged as T1-T3 N0M0, with maximum diameters ranging from roughly 4 to 10 cm. Each sample produced about 3.5 to 8 million productive TCRbeta reads, and read depth showed no significant difference between tissue types. TCRbeta repertoire sequencing, expression microarrays and whole-exome sequencing were combined in the study across five regions of each liver tumor, with adjacent normal tissue and blood also included. TCRbeta repertoire sequencing covered about 35 specimens from 5 patients: 25 or so tumor regions, 5 adjacent noncancerous liver tissues and 5 peripheral blood samples. Repertoires from technical replicates were highly reproducible, with mean shared-clone rates approximately 0.88 and correlation coefficients above 0.98. Overall results and qualifications from the work: The top 250 clones made up a significantly larger repertoire fraction in tumors than in blood (p = 0.039). Because the samples were bulk and unsorted, CD4+ and CD8+ T cell repertoires could not be compared. The study included only a few patients, and the authors note findings should be validated in a larger study. Because only the TCR beta chain was sequenced and unpaired alpha chains were not captured, true repertoire diversity is likely underestimated. Repertoire overlap was higher between tumor regions (mean around 36%) than tumor-adjacent (approximately 17%) or tumor-blood (roughly 14%) pairs, consistent with antigen-driven expansion.

Blood RNA was extracted from unsorted whole blood using TRIzol reagent, and germline DNA was obtained with the DNeasy Blood & Tissue kit. At the time of sampling, the patients had chronic HBV infection and had not received any treatment. Before surgery, roughly 4 milliliters of peripheral blood were drawn into K2EDTA tubes. Using a constant-region primer and ProtoScript II reverse transcriptase, TCRbeta-specific cDNA was reverse-transcribed from around 500 ng total RNA. Three nested multiplex PCR rounds, following a slightly modified ARM-PCR procedure, were used to build the TCRbeta libraries. A final 25-cycle PCR with Deep VentR polymerase added sample barcodes and Illumina adapters. Before sequencing, amplicons of 200-500 bp were purified from gel using a QIAquick gel extraction kit. The TCRbeta amplicons were sequenced with 250-bp paired-end reads on an Illumina HiSeq 2500. In the source study's methods: Reads were quality-trimmed with Trimmomatic v0.33, and paired reads were merged with FLASH v1.2.11 to recover full CDR3 sequences. V, D and J germline segments were assigned to the rearranged TCRbeta sequences using MiGEC v1.2.1b. Clonotype statistics, along with Shannon-Wiener diversity indices, were calculated using VDJtools v1.0.0. Except for diversity analysis, only each sample's 250 most abundant clonotypes were used in subsequent analyses to reduce sampling bias. TCRdb reanalyzed the raw reads on its own, using fastp at Q25 for trimming and MiXCR for clone calling, and kept in-frame beta chains. Each CDR3 protein appears once, grouped with its most common genes and DNA. TCRdb assigned the V and J calls; the authors' analysis was not used. For this sample there are about 330,000 distinct CDR3 sequences; about 65% appear just once. Clones ranked in the top ten supply under 8% of the sample.

This clonotype was seen repeatedly, ten times or more. Its antigen remains undetermined. Per-base quality was not reported, and no clone a single base away is much larger than it. The sequencing input was peripheral blood. The receptor's source is a middle-aged man with primary liver carcinoma and hepatitis B virus infection.

The sequenced DNA is TGTGCCAGCAGCAACGGGCTAGCCCCCTACAATGAGCAGTTCTTC. This yields the protein CASSNGLAPYNEQFF. The chain was built from TRBV6-5 and TRBJ2-1; the D segment could be TRBD2, given 5 matching bases. V sheds 6 bases and J sheds 2 bases, leaving 14 bases between their ends. The CDR3 covers 15 residues, taking in both the cysteine and the phenylalanine. The CDR3 DNA has 45 bases and is translated from base 1. The germline V gene provides CDR1 MNHEY and CDR2 SVGAGI.